This T cell receptor (beta chain) was sequenced during a study of CD8+ T cells in alopecia areata. Findings and limits, study-wide: Sequencing of scalp samples also captures resident alphabeta T cells of normal skin.

On this clone: Its antigen is as yet unknown.

V was clipped by 5 bases and J by 3 bases, with 14 bases between them. Germline V gene data show CDR1 as SQVTM and CDR2 as ANQGSEA. This CDR3 comprises 14 residues. As the sequencing template, cDNA was produced by extracting RNA and reverse transcribing it. The data were produced by immunoSEQ multiplex PCR, yet TCRdb's version contains in-frame clones alone and is incomplete. The top ten clones hold roughly 14% of a sample with over 150,000 clones, 59% of them seen once. The source of this sequence is a human donor with alopecia areata. The starting material was CD4+ T cells sorted from blood, obtained at week 0. V is TRBV29-1 and J is TRBJ1-5; D not certain. This CDR3 reads CSVTLQENNQPQHF. The CDR3 bases are TGCAGCGTTACCCTCCAGGAGAACAATCAGCCCCAGCATTTT.